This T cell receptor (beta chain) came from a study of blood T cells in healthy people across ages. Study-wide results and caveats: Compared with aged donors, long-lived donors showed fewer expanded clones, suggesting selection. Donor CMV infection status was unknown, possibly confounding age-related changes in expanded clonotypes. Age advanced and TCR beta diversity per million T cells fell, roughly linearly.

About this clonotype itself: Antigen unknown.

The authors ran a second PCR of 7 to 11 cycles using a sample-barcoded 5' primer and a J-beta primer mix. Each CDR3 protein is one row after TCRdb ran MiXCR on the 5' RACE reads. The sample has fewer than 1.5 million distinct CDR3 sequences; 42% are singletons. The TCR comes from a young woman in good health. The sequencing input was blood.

The chain's CDR3 is CAISESPESYEQYF. CDR3 DNA: TGTGCCATCAGTGAGTCACCGGAGTCCTACGAGCAGTACTTC. This chain joins TRBV10-3 and TRBJ2-4; D is unresolved. The end of the DNA fits TRBJ2-7 better, so the J call may be wrong. Germline CDR1 reads ENHRY; CDR2 reads SYGVKD. This CDR3 region has 14 residues.